Given below is one T cell receptor beta chain in context. The antigen remains undetermined. The method was immunoSEQ multiplex PCR; TCRdb's version includes in-frame clones alone and lacks a portion of them. Of around 94,000 clones in the sample, 85% to 90% were seen once. The data were taken from a study of a mutant IDH1 vaccine in newly diagnosed glioma. Study overall: Vaccination was launched 4-6 weeks after radiotherapy alone, or with temozolomide cycles. Before enrollment, the patients had been treated with radiotherapy alone, temozolomide alone, or both together. Most of them had received both. Treated patients, roughly 60% male and roughly 40% female, averaged 40.4 years of age.

Germline values: CDR1 MNHNY, CDR2 SVGAGI (reference sequence). The CDR3 contains 14 residues. Trimming took 4 bases from V and 10 from J; bases not matched to a gene: 5. Noted time point: week 47, end of study. In the vaccine, a single dose held 300 ug of the mutant IDH1 20-mer peptide, along with topical imiquimod. The sequence came from a woman aged 50 to 65 with glioma. The chain carries TRBV6-6 and TRBJ1-6; 9 bases agree with TRBD1. Here the sequenced sample was PBMCs, taken from a glioma patient whose treatment included an IDH1 peptide vaccine. CDR3: CASSWGQGQSPLHF. The DNA of the CDR3 is TGTGCCAGCAGTTGGGGACAGGGACAGTCACCCCTCCACTTT.